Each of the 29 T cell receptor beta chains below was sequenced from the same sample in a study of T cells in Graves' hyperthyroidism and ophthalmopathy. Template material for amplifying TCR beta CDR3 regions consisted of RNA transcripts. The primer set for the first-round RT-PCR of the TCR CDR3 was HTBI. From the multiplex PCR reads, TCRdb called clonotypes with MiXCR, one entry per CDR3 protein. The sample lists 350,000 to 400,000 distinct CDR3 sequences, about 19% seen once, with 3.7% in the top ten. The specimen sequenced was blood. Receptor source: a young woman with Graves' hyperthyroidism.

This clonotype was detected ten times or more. The CDR3 DNA is TGCGCCAGCAGCTTGGGACCAGGCGGGGGAATTTCCTACGAGCAGTACTTC. Protein sequence: CASSLGPGGGISYEQYF. This sequence joins TRBV5-1 and TRBJ2-7; 7 bases match TRBD2. From germline, CDR1 is SGHRS and CDR2 YFSETQ. The CDR3 spans 17 residues. The ends lost 0 bases at V and 1 base at J; junction bases unmatched: 10.

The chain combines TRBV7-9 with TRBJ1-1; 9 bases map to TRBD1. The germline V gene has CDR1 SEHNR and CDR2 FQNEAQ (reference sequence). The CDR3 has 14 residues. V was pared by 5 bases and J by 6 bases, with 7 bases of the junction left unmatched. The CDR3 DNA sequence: TGTGCCAGCAGCCTACCGGACAGGGGCCCTGAAGCTTTCTTT. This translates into CASSLPDRGPEAFF.

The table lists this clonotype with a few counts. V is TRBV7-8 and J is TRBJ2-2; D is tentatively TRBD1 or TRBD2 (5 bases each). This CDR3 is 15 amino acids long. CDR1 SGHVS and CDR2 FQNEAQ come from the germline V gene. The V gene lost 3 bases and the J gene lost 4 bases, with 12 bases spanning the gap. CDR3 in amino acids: CASSFPPGTTGELFF. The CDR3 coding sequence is TGTGCCAGCAGCTTCCCACCAGGGACCACCGGGGAGCTGTTTTTT.

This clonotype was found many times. For the CDR3, the DNA is TGCGCCAGCAGCGTGCTGGACAACCAAGAGACCCAGTACTTC. It translates to CASSVLDNQETQYF. This sequence joins TRBV5-1 and TRBJ2-5; perhaps TRBD1 as D (5 bases). The CDR3 has 14 residues. Germline values: CDR1 SGHRS, CDR2 YFSETQ. The V end was cut by 4 bases, the J end by 0 bases, with 10 bases between.

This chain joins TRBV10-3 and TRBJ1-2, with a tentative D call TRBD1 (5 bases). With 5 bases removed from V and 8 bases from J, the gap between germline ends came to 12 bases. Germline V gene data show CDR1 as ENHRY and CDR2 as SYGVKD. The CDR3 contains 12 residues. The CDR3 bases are TGTGCCATCAGTCCGACAGAAGGAGGCTACACCTTC. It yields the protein CAISPTEGGYTF.

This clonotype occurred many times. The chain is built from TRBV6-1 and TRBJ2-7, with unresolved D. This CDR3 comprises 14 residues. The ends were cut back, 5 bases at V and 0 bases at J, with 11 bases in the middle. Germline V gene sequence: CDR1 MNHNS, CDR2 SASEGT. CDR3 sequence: CASSIQESSYEQYF. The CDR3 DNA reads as TGTGCCAGCAGTATCCAGGAGAGCTCCTACGAGCAGTACTTC.

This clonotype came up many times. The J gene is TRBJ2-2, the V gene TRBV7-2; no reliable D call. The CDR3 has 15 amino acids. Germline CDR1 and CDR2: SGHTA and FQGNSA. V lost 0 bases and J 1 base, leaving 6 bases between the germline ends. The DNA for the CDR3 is TGTGCCAGCAGCTTAGCCTGGGAGAACACCGGGGAGCTGTTTTTT. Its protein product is CASSLAWENTGELFF.

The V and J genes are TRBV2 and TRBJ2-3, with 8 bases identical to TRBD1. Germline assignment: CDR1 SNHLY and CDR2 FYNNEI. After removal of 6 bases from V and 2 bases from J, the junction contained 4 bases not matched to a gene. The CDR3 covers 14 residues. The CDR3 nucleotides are TGTGCCAGCAGCGGGACAGGTTCCACAGATACGCAGTATTTT. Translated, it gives CASSGTGSTDTQYF.

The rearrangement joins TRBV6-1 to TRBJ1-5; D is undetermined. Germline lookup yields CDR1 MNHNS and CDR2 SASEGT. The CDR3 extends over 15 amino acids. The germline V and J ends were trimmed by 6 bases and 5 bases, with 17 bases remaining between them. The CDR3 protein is CASRKVAQRDQPQHF. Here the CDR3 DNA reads TGTGCCAGCAGAAAGGTGGCTCAACGGGATCAGCCCCAGCATTTT.

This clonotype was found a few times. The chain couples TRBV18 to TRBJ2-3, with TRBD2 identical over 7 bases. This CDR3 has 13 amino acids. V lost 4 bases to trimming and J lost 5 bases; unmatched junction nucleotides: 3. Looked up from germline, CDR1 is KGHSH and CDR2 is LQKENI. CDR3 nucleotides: TGTGCCAGCTCACTCTTAGCGGGAGATACGCAGTATTTT. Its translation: CASSLLAGDTQYF.

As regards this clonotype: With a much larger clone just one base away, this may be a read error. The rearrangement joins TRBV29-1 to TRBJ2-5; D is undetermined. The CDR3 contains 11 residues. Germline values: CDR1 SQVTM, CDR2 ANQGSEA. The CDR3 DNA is TGCAGCTTTGAACCCCCCGAGCCCCAGTACTTC. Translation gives CSFEPPEPQYF.

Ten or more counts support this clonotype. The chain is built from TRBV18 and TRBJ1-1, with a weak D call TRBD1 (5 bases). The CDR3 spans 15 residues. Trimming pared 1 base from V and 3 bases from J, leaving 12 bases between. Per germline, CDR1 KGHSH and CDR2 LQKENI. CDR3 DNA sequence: TGTGCCAGCTCACCACGGACCCCCAGGGACACTGAAGCTTTCTTT. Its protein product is CASSPRTPRDTEAFF.

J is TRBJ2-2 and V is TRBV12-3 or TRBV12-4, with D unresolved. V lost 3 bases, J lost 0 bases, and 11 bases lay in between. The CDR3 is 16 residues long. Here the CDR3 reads CASSLLLSANTGELFF. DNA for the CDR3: TGTGCCAGCAGTTTGCTTCTCAGCGCGAACACCGGGGAGCTGTTTTTT.

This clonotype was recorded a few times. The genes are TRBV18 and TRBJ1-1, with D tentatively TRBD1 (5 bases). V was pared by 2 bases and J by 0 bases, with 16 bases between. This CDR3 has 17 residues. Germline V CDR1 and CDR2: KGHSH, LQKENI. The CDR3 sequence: CASSPSAGLFMNTEAFF. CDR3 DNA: TGTGCCAGCTCACCATCCGCAGGGCTTTTCATGAACACTGAAGCTTTCTTT.

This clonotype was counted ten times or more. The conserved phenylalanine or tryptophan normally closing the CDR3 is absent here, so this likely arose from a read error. The CDR3: CSARTGGYNQPQHL. Here the CDR3 DNA reads TGCAGTGCCAGGACAGGGGGCTACAATCAGCCCCAGCATCTT. The V gene is TRBV20-1, the J gene TRBJ1-5; 11 bases fit TRBD1. The CDR3 extends over 14 amino acids. Germline values: CDR1 DFQATT, CDR2 SNEGSKA (reference sequence). Trimming removed 6 bases from V and 3 bases from J; junction bases left unmatched: 4.

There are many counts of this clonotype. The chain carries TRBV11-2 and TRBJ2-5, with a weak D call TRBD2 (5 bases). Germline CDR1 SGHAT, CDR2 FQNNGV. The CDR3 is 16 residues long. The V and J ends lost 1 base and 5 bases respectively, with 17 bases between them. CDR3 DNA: TGTGCCAGCAGCTTAGGTGGCAGAGGGATCCTGGAGACCCAGTACTTC. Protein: CASSLGGRGILETQYF.

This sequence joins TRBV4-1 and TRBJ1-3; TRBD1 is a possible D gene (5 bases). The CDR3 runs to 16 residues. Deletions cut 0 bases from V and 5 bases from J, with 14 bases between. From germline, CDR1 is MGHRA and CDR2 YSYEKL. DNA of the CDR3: TGCGCCAGCAGCCAAGAGGGGGGTGCTTTTCGAAACACCATATATTTT. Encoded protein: CASSQEGGAFRNTIYF.

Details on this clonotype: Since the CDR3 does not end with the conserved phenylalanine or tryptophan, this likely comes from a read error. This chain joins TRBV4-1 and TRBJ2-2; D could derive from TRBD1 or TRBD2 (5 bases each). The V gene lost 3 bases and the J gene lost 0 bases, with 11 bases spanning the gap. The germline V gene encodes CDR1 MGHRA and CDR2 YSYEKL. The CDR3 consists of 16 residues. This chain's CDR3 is CASSQAGRANTGELFV. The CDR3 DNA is TGCGCCAGCAGCCAGGCGGGCAGGGCGAACACCGGGGAGCTGTTTGTT.

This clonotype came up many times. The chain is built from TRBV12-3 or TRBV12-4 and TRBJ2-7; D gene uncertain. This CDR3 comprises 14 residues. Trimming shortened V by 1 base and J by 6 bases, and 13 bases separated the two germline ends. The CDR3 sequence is CASSLVTLSSEQYF. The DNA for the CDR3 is TGTGCCAGCAGTTTAGTGACCCTTAGCTCCGAGCAGTACTTC.

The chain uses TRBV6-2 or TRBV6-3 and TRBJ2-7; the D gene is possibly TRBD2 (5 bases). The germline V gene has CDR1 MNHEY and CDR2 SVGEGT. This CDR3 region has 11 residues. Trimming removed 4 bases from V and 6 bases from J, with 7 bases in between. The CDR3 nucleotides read TGTGCCAGCAGTTCCGGGGTCGAGCAGTACTTC. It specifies CASSSGVEQYF.

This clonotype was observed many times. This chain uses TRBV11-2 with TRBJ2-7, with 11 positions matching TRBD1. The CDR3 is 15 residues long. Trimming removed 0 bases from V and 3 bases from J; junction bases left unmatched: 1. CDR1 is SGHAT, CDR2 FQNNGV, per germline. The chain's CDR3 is CASSLDGTGGYEQYF. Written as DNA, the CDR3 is TGTGCCAGCAGCTTAGATGGGACAGGGGGCTACGAGCAGTACTTC.

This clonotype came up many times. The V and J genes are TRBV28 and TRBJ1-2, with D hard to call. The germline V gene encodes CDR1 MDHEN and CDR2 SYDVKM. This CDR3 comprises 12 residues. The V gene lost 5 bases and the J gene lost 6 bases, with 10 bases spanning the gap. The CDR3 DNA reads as TGTGCCAGCAGTCCCAGAGTTAATGGCTACACCTTC. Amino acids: CASSPRVNGYTF.

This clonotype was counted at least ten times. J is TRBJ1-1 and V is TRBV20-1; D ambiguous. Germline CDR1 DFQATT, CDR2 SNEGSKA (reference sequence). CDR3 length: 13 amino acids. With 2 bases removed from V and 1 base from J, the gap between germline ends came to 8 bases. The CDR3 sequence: CSARFWGNTEAFF. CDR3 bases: TGCAGTGCTAGATTTTGGGGGAACACTGAAGCTTTCTTT.

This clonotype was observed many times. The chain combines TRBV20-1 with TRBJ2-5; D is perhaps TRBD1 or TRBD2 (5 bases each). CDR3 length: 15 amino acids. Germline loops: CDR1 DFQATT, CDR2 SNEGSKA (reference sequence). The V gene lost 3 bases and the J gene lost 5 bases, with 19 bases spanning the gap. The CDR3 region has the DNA TGCAGTGCTAGTGGCCGGGGCCGACCGGGGGAGACCCAGTACTTC. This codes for CSASGRGRPGETQYF.

The CDR3 region is CASSLTNRASGNTEAFF. The DNA of the CDR3 is TGTGCCAGCAGCTTGACGAACCGGGCCTCGGGGAACACTGAAGCTTTCTTT. The genes are TRBV11-1 and TRBJ1-1; D unresolved. Trimming pared 3 bases from V and 1 base from J, leaving 18 bases between. The germline CDR1 and CDR2 sequences are SGHAT and FQDESV (reference sequence). This CDR3 has 17 residues.

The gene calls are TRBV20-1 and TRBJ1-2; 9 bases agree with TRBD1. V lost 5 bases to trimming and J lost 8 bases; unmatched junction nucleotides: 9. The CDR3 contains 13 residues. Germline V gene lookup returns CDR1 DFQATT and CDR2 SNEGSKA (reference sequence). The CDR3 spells CSAYLGQGNGYTF. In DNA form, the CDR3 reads TGCAGTGCTTACTTAGGACAGGGGAACGGCTACACCTTC.

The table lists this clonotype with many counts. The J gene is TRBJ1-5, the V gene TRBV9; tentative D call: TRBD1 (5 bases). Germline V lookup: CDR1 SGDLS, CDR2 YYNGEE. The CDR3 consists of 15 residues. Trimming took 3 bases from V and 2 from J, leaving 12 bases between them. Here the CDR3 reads CASSALLGRNQPQHF. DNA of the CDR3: TGTGCCAGCAGCGCTCTTCTGGGGCGCAATCAGCCCCAGCATTTT.

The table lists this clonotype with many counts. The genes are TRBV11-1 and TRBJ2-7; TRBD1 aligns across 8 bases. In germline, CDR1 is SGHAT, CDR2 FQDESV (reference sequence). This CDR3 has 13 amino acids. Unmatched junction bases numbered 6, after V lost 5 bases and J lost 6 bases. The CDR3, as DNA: TGTGCCAGCAGCCCGGGACAGGCCTTCGAGCAGTACTTC. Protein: CASSPGQAFEQYF.

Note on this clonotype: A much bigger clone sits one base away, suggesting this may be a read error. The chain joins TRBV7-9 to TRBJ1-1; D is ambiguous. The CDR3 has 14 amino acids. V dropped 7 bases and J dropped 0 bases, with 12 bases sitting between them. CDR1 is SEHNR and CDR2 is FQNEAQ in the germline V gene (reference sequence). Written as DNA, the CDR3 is TGTGCCAGCATCCCCGGATCATTGAACACTGAAGCTTTCTTT. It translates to CASIPGSLNTEAFF.